This entry lists 8 T cell receptor beta chains sequenced from one sample in a study of T-cell reconstitution after alpha-beta-depleted transplantation in children. Construction of the TCRbeta library involved unique molecular identifiers. TCRdb fed the PCR reads into MiXCR, producing one record per CDR3 protein. This sample has around 500,000 distinct CDR3 sequences; approximately 13% occur once, and the top ten carry 4.5% to 6%. Sequenced material: PBMCs from the stem cell graft donor, taken from the stem cell graft. These receptors originate from a human donor who donated a stem cell graft to a child with combined immunodeficiency.

This clonotype was detected only a few times. The chain links TRBV12-3 or TRBV12-4 to TRBJ1-2; TRBD1 agrees at 10 bases. V dropped 5 bases and J dropped 6; count of bases not matched to a gene: 3. CDR3 length: 13 residues. The CDR3 spells CASSRTGGNGYTF. The CDR3 coding sequence is TGTGCCAGCAGTCGGACAGGGGGGAATGGCTACACCTTC.

This clonotype was recorded at least ten times. The chain links TRBV12-3 or TRBV12-4 to TRBJ2-2; possibly TRBD1 or TRBD2 for D (5 bases each). The CDR3 sequence is 15 residues long. Trimming left V 3 bases short and J 4 bases short, with 12 bases between. CDR3 nucleotide sequence: TGTGCCAGCAGTTTGACAGAGGGCGGCACCGGGGAGCTGTTTTTT. It specifies CASSLTEGGTGELFF.

The chain has TRBV9 and TRBJ2-5; a weak D match, TRBD2 (6 bases). V lost 0 bases and J 5 bases, leaving 11 bases between the germline ends. The germline CDR1 and CDR2 sequences are SGDLS and YYNGEE. This CDR3 has 14 residues. The CDR3 region has the DNA TGTGCCAGCAGCGTAGCGGGAGTAGATGAGACCCAGTACTTC. Encoded protein: CASSVAGVDETQYF.

This clonotype was seen once. A single base separates this from a much larger clone, so it may be a read error. The gene calls are TRBV12-3 or TRBV12-4 and TRBJ2-7, with a possible D match to TRBD2 (5 bases). The CDR3 length is 12 residues. V lost 4 bases to trimming and J lost 5 bases, with 9 bases between them. The CDR3 is CASSSGFHEQYF. CDR3 bases: TGTGCCAGCAGTTCGGGGTTCCACGAGCAGTACTTC.

The chain links TRBV29-1 to TRBJ2-2, with D maybe TRBD2 (6 bases). This CDR3 spans 16 amino acids. Germline V gives CDR1 SQVTM, CDR2 ANQGSEA. Trimming took off 6 bases at V and 5 bases at J, with 22 bases between the two ends. In DNA, the CDR3 is TGCAGCGTCTCCCCGTCGGGGGAGGAGTGGACCGGGGAGCTGTTTTTT. Residues: CSVSPSGEEWTGELFF.

This clonotype has at least ten counts. The rearrangement uses TRBV7-3 and TRBJ2-3; the D is unclear. V was clipped by 3 bases and J by 0 bases, with 7 bases between them. Germline V CDR1 and CDR2: SGHTA, FQGTGA. The CDR3 has 14 residues. The CDR3 reads CASSLRPSTDTQYF. CDR3 DNA: TGTGCCAGCAGCTTGCGGCCTAGCACAGATACGCAGTATTTT.

This clonotype has ten or more counts. The rearrangement joins TRBV12-3 or TRBV12-4 to TRBJ2-1, with 13 bases fitting TRBD2. This CDR3 contains 15 residues. With V trimmed by 6 bases and J by 7 bases, 6 bases remained unmatched. CDR3 DNA: TGTGCCAGCAGACCACCGGGACTAGCGGGGAATGAGCAGTTCTTC. It specifies CASRPPGLAGNEQFF.

The gene calls are TRBV24-1 and TRBJ2-1, with TRBD2 as a possible D gene (6 bases). The V end was cut by 4 bases, the J end by 5 bases, with 11 bases between. Germline V gene sequence: CDR1 KGHDR, CDR2 SFDVKD. This CDR3 has 14 residues. CDR3 DNA sequence: TGTGCCACCAGTGAACCGACTAGAGACAATGAGCAGTTCTTC. This gives the protein CATSEPTRDNEQFF.